This entry lists 5 T cell receptor beta chains sequenced from one sample in a study of blood T cell repertoires in COVID-19. Sequenced by immunoSEQ multiplex PCR; TCRdb stores in-frame clones only, minus some. Of roughly 330,000 clones listed, around 89% are singletons. Sequencing was performed on peripheral blood. The receptor source for this set is a man younger than 30 who had recovered from COVID-19.

This clone was seen a few times. A much larger clone differs by one base, so this may be a read error. The rearrangement joins TRBV2 to TRBJ2-2; 12 bases align to TRBD2. Trimming removed 5 bases from V and 5 bases from J; junction bases left unmatched: 0. Looked up from germline, CDR1 is SNHLY and CDR2 is FYNNEI. This CDR3 has 14 amino acids. CDR3 in amino acids: CASSLAGGTGELFF. The CDR3 region has the DNA TGTGCCAGCAGTCTAGCGGGAGGGACCGGGGAGCTGTTTTTT. Full variable domain (outside the CDR3, taken from reference TRBV2 and TRBJ2-2): EPEVTQTPSHQVTQMGQEVILRCVPISNHLYFYWYRQILGQKVEFLVSFYNNEISEKSEIFDDQFSVERPDGSNFTLKIRSTKLEDSAMYFCASSLAGGTGELFFGEGSRLTVL.

The rearrangement joins TRBV2 to TRBJ2-3; D perhaps matches TRBD2 (5 bases). Trimming removed 5 bases from V and 6 bases from J, with 15 bases in between. The CDR3 is 14 residues long. CDR1 is SNHLY and CDR2 is FYNNEI in the germline V gene. This CDR3 reads CASSLDWEFDTQYF. The CDR3 coding sequence is TGTGCCAGCAGTCTGGACTGGGAATTTGATACGCAGTATTTT. The whole variable domain, remainder taken from reference TRBV2 and TRBJ2-3, is EPEVTQTPSHQVTQMGQEVILRCVPISNHLYFYWYRQILGQKVEFLVSFYNNEISEKSEIFDDQFSVERPDGSNFTLKIRSTKLEDSAMYFCASSLDWEFDTQYFGPGTRLTVL.

The chain joins TRBV6-1 to TRBJ1-6; D is possibly TRBD1 (5 bases). The CDR3 covers 15 residues. Trimming cost V 3 bases and J 4 bases, with 10 bases left between them. Per germline, CDR1 MNHNS and CDR2 SASEGT. CDR3 sequence: CASSDFRVYNSPLHF. DNA for the CDR3: TGTGCCAGCAGTGATTTCAGGGTTTATAATTCACCCCTCCACTTT.

The chain joins TRBV10-3 to TRBJ2-2, with 10 bases aligning to TRBD1. V trimming: 10 bases; J trimming: 6 bases; junction bases outside the gene matches: 8. The germline CDR1 and CDR2 sequences are ENHRY and SYGVKD. This CDR3 has 14 residues. The CDR3 DNA follows: TGTGCCACCCAAGGGACAGGGGTGTCCGGGGAGCTGTTTTTT. This encodes CATQGTGVSGELFF.

J is TRBJ2-1 and V is TRBV9; the D gene is possibly TRBD2 (6 bases). V was clipped by 4 bases and J by 0 bases, with 14 bases between them. The CDR3 spans 16 residues. Germline loops: CDR1 SGDLS, CDR2 YYNGEE. The CDR3 DNA follows: TGTGCCAGCAGCCCCCACGGGGGTTCCTCCTACAATGAGCAGTTCTTC. This translates into CASSPHGGSSYNEQFF. Full variable domain (outside the CDR3, taken from reference TRBV9 and TRBJ2-1): DSGVTQTPKHLITATGQRVTLRCSPRSGDLSVYWYQQSLDQGLQFLIQYYNGEERAKGNILERFSAQQFPDLHSELNLSSLELGDSALYFCASSPHGGSSYNEQFFGPGTRLTVL.